This TCR beta chain was identified in a study of OX40 agonist ivuxolimab in advanced cancers. This CDR3 has 18 amino acids. The germline CDR1 and CDR2 sequences are SGHRS and YFSETQ. V lost 4 bases, J lost 0 bases, and 10 bases stayed unmatched. Clones were sequenced by immunoSEQ multiplex PCR, and TCRdb holds only the in-frame ones, with some missing. The sample contains some 50,000 clones, about nine tenths of which appear only once. Sequenced here: CD4+ or CD8+ T cells sorted from blood, sampled in a trial of the OX40 agonist ivuxolimab. The J gene is TRBJ2-1, the V gene TRBV5-1; 10 nucleotides agree with TRBD1. This clonotype originated in an adult with an advanced solid tumor such as melanoma, head and neck, liver or kidney cancer. The CDR3 spells CASSRGQGLHSSYNEQFF. The CDR3 DNA reads TGCGCCAGCAGCAGGGGACAGGGGCTACACTCCTCCTACAATGAGCAGTTCTTC.